The subject of this entry is one T cell receptor beta chain. The data were taken from a study of neoadjuvant nivolumab and ipilimumab in lung cancer. Here immunoSEQ multiplex PCR was the method, and the copy in TCRdb shows in-frame clones only, minus some. The table shows 40,000 to 55,000 clones, with around 88% occurring only once. The CDR3 runs to 18 residues. V lost 5 bases, J lost 1 base, and 13 bases stayed unmatched. CDR1 is SGHAT and CDR2 is FQDESV in the germline V gene (reference sequence). Sequenced here: blood, sampled before neoadjuvant nivolumab, alone or with ipilimumab. The chain employs TRBV11-1 and TRBJ2-7; 11 positions agree with TRBD2. The clonotype comes from an adult with non-small cell lung cancer. Some clones in this sample may be carry-over from other donors' samples. The CDR3 protein is CASSQTITSGSGSYEQYF. The CDR3 coding sequence is TGTGCCAGCAGCCAAACCATCACTAGCGGGAGTGGTTCCTACGAGCAGTACTTC.